Sequencing of this T cell receptor (beta chain) was carried out in a study of patients with pleural tuberculosis. Each CDR3 protein gets one entry after TCRdb re-called the reads with MiXCR. The sample has some 48,000 distinct CDR3 sequences; under 8.5% are singletons. Ten or more counts support this clonotype. This CDR3 has 16 amino acids. The J segment lost 0 bases and the V segment lost 5 bases, leaving 6 bases of the junction unmatched. Germline loops: CDR1 LNHDA, CDR2 SQIVND (reference sequence). This TCR derives from a human donor with pleural tuberculosis. The chain links TRBV19 to TRBJ1-5; 8 nucleotides align to TRBD1. The CDR3 here is CASSAGTGLSNQPQHF. The CDR3 DNA is TGTGCCAGTAGTGCCGGGACAGGACTTAGCAATCAGCCCCAGCATTTT.